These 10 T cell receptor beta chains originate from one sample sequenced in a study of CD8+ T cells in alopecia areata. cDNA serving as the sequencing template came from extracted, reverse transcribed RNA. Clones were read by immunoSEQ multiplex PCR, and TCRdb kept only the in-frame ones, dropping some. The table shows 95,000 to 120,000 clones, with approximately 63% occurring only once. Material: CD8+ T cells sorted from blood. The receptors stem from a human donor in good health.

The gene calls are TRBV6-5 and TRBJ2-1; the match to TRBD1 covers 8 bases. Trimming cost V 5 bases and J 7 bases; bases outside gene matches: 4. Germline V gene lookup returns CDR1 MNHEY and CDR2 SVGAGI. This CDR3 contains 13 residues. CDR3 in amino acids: CASSKQGGNEQFF. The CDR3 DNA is TGTGCCAGCAGTAAACAGGGGGGAAATGAGCAGTTCTTC.

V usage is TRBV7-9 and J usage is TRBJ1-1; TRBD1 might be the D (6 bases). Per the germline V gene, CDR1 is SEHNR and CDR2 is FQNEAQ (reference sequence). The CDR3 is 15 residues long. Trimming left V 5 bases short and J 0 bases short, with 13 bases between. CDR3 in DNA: TGTGCCAGCAGCCGTCCGGGACAACTGAACACTGAAGCTTTCTTT. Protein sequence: CASSRPGQLNTEAFF.

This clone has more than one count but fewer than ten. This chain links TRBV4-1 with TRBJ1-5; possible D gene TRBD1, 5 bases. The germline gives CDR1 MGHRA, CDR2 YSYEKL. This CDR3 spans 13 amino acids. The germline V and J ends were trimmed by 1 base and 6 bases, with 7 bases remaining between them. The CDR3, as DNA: TGCGCCAGCAGCCAAGGTGGGGGTCAGCCCCAGCATTTT. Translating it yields CASSQGGGQPQHF.

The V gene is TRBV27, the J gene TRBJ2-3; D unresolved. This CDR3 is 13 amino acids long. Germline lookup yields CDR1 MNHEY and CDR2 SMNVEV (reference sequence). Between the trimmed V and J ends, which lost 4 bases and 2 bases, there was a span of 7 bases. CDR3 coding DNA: TGTGCCAGCAGTTCGGCCCTCACAGATACGCAGTATTTT. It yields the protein CASSSALTDTQYF.

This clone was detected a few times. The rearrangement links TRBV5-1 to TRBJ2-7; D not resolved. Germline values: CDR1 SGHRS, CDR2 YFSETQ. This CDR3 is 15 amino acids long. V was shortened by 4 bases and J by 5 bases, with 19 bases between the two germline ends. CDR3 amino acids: CASSPRRTRWDEQYF. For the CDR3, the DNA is TGCGCCAGCAGCCCGCGAAGGACCCGATGGGACGAGCAGTACTTC.

CDR3 bases: TGTGCCAGCAGCTTAGTATCAGCGGGGGTAATCCAAGAGACCCAGTACTTC. Translating it yields CASSLVSAGVIQETQYF. The J gene is TRBJ2-5, the V gene TRBV7-9, with 8 bases that match TRBD2. The CDR3 contains 17 residues. CDR1 and CDR2 from the germline V gene are SEHNR and FQNEAQ (reference sequence). J lost 1 base, V lost 1 base, and 8 bases had no gene match. The full variable domain, rest sourced from reference TRBV7-9 and TRBJ2-5, is DTGVSQNPRHKITKRGQNVTFRCDPISEHNRLYWYRQTLGQGPEFLTYFQNEAQLEKSRLLSDRFSAERPKGSFSTLEIQRTEQGDSAMYLCASSLVSAGVIQETQYFGPGTRLLVL.

In nucleotides, the CDR3 is TGTGCCAGCAGATACCGACAGGGCAACACCGGGGAGCTGTTTTTT. Its translation: CASRYRQGNTGELFF. The rearrangement uses TRBV6-5 and TRBJ2-2; 7 bases map to TRBD1. V shed 6 bases and J 2 bases; nucleotides not matched to a gene: 6. Germline lookup yields CDR1 MNHEY and CDR2 SVGAGI. The CDR3 is 15 residues long.

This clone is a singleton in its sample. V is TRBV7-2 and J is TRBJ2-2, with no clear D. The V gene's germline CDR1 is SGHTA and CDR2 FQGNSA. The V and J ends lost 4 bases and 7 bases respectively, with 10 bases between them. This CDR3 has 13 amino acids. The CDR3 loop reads CASSWESFGELFF. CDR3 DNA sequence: TGTGCCAGCAGCTGGGAAAGTTTCGGGGAGCTGTTTTTT.

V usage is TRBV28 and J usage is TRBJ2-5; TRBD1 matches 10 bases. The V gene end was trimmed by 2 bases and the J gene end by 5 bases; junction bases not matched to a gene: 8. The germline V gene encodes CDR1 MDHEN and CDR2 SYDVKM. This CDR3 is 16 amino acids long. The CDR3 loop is CASSLAGTGVEETQYF. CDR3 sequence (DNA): TGTGCCAGCAGTTTAGCCGGGACAGGGGTTGAGGAGACCCAGTACTTC.

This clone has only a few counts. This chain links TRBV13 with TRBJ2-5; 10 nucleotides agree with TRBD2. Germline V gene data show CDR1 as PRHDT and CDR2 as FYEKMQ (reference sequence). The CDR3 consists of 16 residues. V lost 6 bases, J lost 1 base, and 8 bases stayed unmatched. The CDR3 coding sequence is TGTGCCAGCAGATCAACCGGGACTAGCGCCCAAGAGACCCAGTACTTC. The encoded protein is CASRSTGTSAQETQYF.